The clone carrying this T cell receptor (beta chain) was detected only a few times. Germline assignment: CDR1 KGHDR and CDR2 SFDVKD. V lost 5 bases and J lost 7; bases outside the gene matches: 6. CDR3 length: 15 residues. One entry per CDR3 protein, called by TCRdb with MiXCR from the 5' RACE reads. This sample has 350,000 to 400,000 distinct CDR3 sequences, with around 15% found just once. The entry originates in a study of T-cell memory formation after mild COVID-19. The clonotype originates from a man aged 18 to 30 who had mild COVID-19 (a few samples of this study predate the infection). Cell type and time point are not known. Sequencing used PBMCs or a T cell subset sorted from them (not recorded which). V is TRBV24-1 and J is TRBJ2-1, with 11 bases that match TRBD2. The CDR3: CATSGRSSGGNEQFF. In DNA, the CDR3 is TGTGCCACCAGTGGGAGGTCTAGCGGGGGGAATGAGCAGTTCTTC.